The clone carrying this T cell receptor (beta chain) appeared many times. Its target is unknown. It may be a read error: a sequence one base away is much more abundant. This record belongs to a study of blood T cells in healthy people across ages. Across the study: Per two T cells, template switching captured roughly one barcoded beta molecule.

General study results and limits: Long-lived and aged donors differed, with more naive CD4+ cells and higher diversity in the long-lived. Unsorted PBMCs ruled out conclusive naive versus antigen-experienced comparison.

Extracted total RNA amounted to at least 5 micrograms for each sample. The use of a sample-barcoded 5' primer and a J-beta primer mix characterized a second PCR of 7 to 11 cycles. MiXCR, applied by TCRdb to the 5' RACE reads, yields one record per CDR3 protein. The repertoire includes hundreds of thousands of distinct CDR3 sequences, under 30% of them detected once, and 15% to 19% sits in the top ten. Unmatched junction bases numbered 5, after V lost 1 base and J lost 5 bases. In germline, CDR1 is SGHTA, CDR2 FQGNSA. The CDR3 is made up of 15 amino acids. This chain links TRBV7-2 with TRBJ2-5; 9 nucleotides line up with TRBD1. This clonotype originated in a woman older than 75 in good health. Input material: blood. The CDR3 nucleotides read TGTGCCAGCAGCTTAGGAGGGACAGGGAGGGAGACCCAGTACTTC. It yields the protein CASSLGGTGRETQYF. Using reference TRBV7-2 and TRBJ2-5 for the parts outside the CDR3, the full variable domain is GAGVSQSPSNKVTEKGKDVELRCDPISGHTALYWYRQSLGQGLEFLIYFQGNSAPDKSGLPSDRFSAERTGGSVSTLTIQRTQQEDSAVYLCASSLGGTGRETQYFGPGTRLLVL.